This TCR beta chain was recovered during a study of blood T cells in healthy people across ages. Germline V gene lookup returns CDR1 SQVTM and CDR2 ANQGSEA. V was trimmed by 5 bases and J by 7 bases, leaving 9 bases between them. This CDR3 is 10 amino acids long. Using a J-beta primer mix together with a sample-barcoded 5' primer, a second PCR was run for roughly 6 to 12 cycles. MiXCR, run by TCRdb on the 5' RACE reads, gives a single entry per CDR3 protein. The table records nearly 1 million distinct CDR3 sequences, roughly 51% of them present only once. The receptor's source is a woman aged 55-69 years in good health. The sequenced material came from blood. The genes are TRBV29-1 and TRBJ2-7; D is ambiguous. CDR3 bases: TGCAGCGTTCTCTACAATGAGCAGTACTTC. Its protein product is CSVLYNEQYF.